The 30 T cell receptor beta chains presented below share a single source sample, sequenced in a study of regulatory T cells in long-lasting Graves disease. This sample's time point: newly diagnosed GD, antithyroid drugs for less than 3 months. Researchers made the TCR library from RNA that was extracted from PBMCs. To make TCR beta libraries, researchers used iRepertoire HTBI primers and Arm-PCR of CDR3 regions. TCRdb re-called the multiplex PCR reads through MiXCR, storing one row per CDR3 protein. The sample records approximately 400,000 distinct CDR3 sequences, around 14% being singletons. These data are also associated with another study on T cells in Graves' hyperthyroidism and ophthalmopathy.

The sample in question was peripheral blood mononuclear cells (PBMCs), obtained at new diagnosis, from a patient treated with antithyroid drugs. The receptors derive from a woman in her thirties with Graves disease.

Worth noting for this clonotype: Here the CDR3 omits its conserved ending phenylalanine or tryptophan, so a read error is the likely source. This rearrangement joins TRBV27 to TRBJ2-2; D not resolved. The germline gives CDR1 MNHEY, CDR2 SMNVEV (reference sequence). The CDR3 length is 16 residues. The germline V and J ends were trimmed by 0 bases and 0 bases, with 8 bases remaining between them. The CDR3 region has the DNA TGTGCCAGCAGTTTATCAACGGGCGCGAACACCGGGGAGCTGTTTCTT. Its translation is CASSLSTGANTGELFL.

The chain carries TRBV30 and TRBJ1-2, with 8 positions matching TRBD1. The V gene's germline CDR1 is GTSNPN and CDR2 SVGIG (reference sequence). The CDR3 sequence is 14 residues long. The ends lost 1 base at V and 6 bases at J; junction bases unmatched: 7. The CDR3 nucleotides read TGTGCCTGGAGTGAGGGCCCAGGGGGCAATGGCTACACCTTC. Amino acids: CAWSEGPGGNGYTF.

This clonotype was counted a few times. CDR3 in amino acids: CAISESQVTGELFF. The CDR3 DNA reads TGTGCCATCAGTGAGTCACAGGTGACCGGGGAGCTGTTTTTT. The chain couples TRBV10-3 to TRBJ2-2; TRBD1 might be the D (5 bases). In germline, CDR1 is ENHRY, CDR2 SYGVKD. The CDR3 sequence is 14 residues long. V was shortened by 0 bases and J by 5 bases, with 7 bases between the two germline ends.

The table lists this clonotype with many counts. The chain links TRBV30 to TRBJ1-2; 11 bases align to TRBD1. This CDR3 spans 19 amino acids. Looked up from germline, CDR1 is GTSNPN and CDR2 is SVGIG (reference sequence). Trimming cost V 0 bases and J 4 bases; bases outside gene matches: 16. The CDR3 loop is CAWSVRETLDRGRGYGYTF. CDR3 DNA: TGTGCCTGGAGTGTACGCGAGACCTTGGACAGGGGGCGAGGCTATGGCTACACCTTC.

This chain connects TRBV28 to TRBJ1-1, with 8 bases that match TRBD1. V lost 2 bases, J lost 9 bases, and 17 bases stayed unmatched. Germline CDR1 and CDR2: MDHEN and SYDVKM. The CDR3 covers 17 residues. In DNA, the CDR3 is TGTGCCAGCAGTTTAGCCTCTCAGACAGGGGTTGGCGGTAAAGCTTTCTTT. Its translation: CASSLASQTGVGGKAFF.

As regards this clonotype: A much more abundant neighbour one base away suggests this may be a read error. The chain uses TRBV14 and TRBJ2-5; no definite D call. Germline CDR1 is SGHDN and CDR2 is FVKESK. This CDR3 is 12 amino acids long. The V end lost 0 bases, the J end lost 11 bases, and 10 bases lay between the germline ends. The CDR3 nucleotides read TGTGCCAGCAGCCAAGATCCCAATGAGCAGTACTTC. This gives the protein CASSQDPNEQYF.

The V call is TRBV9, the J call TRBJ1-1, with D unclear. The CDR3 loop spans 13 amino acids. Per the germline V gene, CDR1 is SGDLS and CDR2 is YYNGEE. Trimming shortened V by 4 bases and J by 8 bases, and 15 bases separated the two germline ends. CDR3 loop: CASSPGNKGEAFF. The DNA of the CDR3 is TGTGCCAGCAGCCCCGGAAATAAAGGCGAAGCTTTCTTT.

At least ten counts were recorded for this clonotype. The genes are TRBV6-1 and TRBJ2-3; no firm D call. CDR3 length: 10 amino acids. The germline V gene encodes CDR1 MNHNS and CDR2 SASEGT. Trimming cost V 10 bases and J 2 bases, with 4 bases left between them. CDR3 DNA: TGTGCCATCTCCACAGATACGCAGTATTTT. Translating gives CAISTDTQYF.

This clonotype was recorded at least ten times. The V gene is TRBV5-1, the J gene TRBJ2-3; TRBD1 aligns across 7 bases. This CDR3 spans 16 amino acids. The germline CDR1 and CDR2 sequences are SGHRS and YFSETQ. V shed 4 bases and J 1 base; nucleotides not matched to a gene: 9. In nucleotides, the CDR3 is TGCGCCAGCAGCGGCAGACAGGGTGGGGGCACAGATACGCAGTATTTT. It specifies CASSGRQGGGTDTQYF.

This clonotype was counted many times. The chain combines TRBV5-1 with TRBJ2-7; D may be TRBD1 or TRBD2 (5 bases each). CDR1 and CDR2 from the germline V gene are SGHRS and YFSETQ. Trimming took 4 bases from V and 5 from J, leaving 16 bases between them. This CDR3 has 14 residues. CDR3 sequence: CASSRSGRPDEQYF. CDR3 sequence (DNA): TGCGCCAGCAGCCGATCGGGACGCCCCGACGAGCAGTACTTC.

The chain carries TRBV6-5 and TRBJ1-1; no firm D call. The germline CDR1 and CDR2 sequences are MNHEY and SVGAGI. V dropped 0 bases and J dropped 4 bases, with 9 bases sitting between them. This CDR3 is 14 amino acids long. CDR3 nucleotide sequence: TGTGCCAGCAGTTACTCTCCGGAGGTCACTGAAGCTTTCTTT. This gives the protein CASSYSPEVTEAFF.

This clonotype was counted many times. The V and J genes are TRBV14 and TRBJ1-6; D is uncertain. Trimming removed 0 bases from V and 10 bases from J, with 7 bases in between. The CDR3 is 13 amino acids. Per the germline V gene, CDR1 is SGHDN and CDR2 is FVKESK. CDR3 residues: CASSQDRVSPLHF. The CDR3 DNA is TGTGCCAGCAGCCAAGATAGGGTATCACCCCTCCACTTT.

This clonotype was counted ten times or more. The gene calls are TRBV15 and TRBJ1-6; the D is unclear. Germline V CDR1 and CDR2: LNHNV, YYDKDF (reference sequence). The CDR3 is 14 residues long. V was clipped by 3 bases and J by 9 bases, with 12 bases between them. The chain's CDR3 is CATSSAGWGSPLHF. The CDR3 bases are TGTGCCACCAGCAGTGCAGGCTGGGGTTCACCCCTCCACTTT. Full variable domain (remainder filled in from reference TRBV15 and TRBJ1-6): DAMVIQNPRYQVTQFGKPVTLSCSQTLNHNVMYWYQQKSSQAPKLLFHYYDKDFNNEADTPDNFQSRRPNTSFCFLDIRSPGLGDTAMYLCATSSAGWGSPLHFGNGTRLTVT.

This clonotype was seen ten or more times. The chain links TRBV5-1 to TRBJ2-1; 13 bases are a match to TRBD2. After removal of 5 bases from V and 9 bases from J, the junction contained 5 bases not matched to a gene. The CDR3 is 14 residues long. CDR1 is SGHRS and CDR2 is YFSETQ in the germline V gene. The CDR3, as DNA: TGCGCCAGCAGACGGACTAGCGGGAGTGGTGAGCAGTTCTTC. Encoded protein: CASRRTSGSGEQFF.

Ten or more counts support this clonotype. The V call is TRBV18, the J call TRBJ2-1; D remains ambiguous. V lost 3 bases to trimming and J lost 8 bases, with 5 bases between them. This CDR3 contains 11 residues. Germline CDR1 and CDR2: KGHSH and LQKENI. Here the CDR3 DNA reads TGTGCCAGCTCACCGAATTATGAGCAGTTCTTC. It yields the protein CASSPNYEQFF.

In its sample, this clonotype was seen many times. CDR3 region: CSARSLVAGYQETQYF. The CDR3 DNA reads as TGCAGTGCTAGAAGTCTGGTAGCGGGATACCAAGAGACCCAGTACTTC. The J gene is TRBJ2-5, the V gene TRBV20-1, with 8 bases matching TRBD2. The CDR3 covers 16 residues. The germline V gene has CDR1 DFQATT and CDR2 SNEGSKA (reference sequence). V lost 2 bases to trimming and J lost 0 bases; unmatched junction nucleotides: 8.

This clonotype was seen repeatedly, ten times or more. This chain joins TRBV7-9 and TRBJ2-1; 11 bases are a match to TRBD2. V lost 4 bases and J lost 6; bases outside the gene matches: 8. The CDR3 loop spans 16 amino acids. The germline V gene has CDR1 SEHNR and CDR2 FQNEAQ (reference sequence). In nucleotides, the CDR3 is TGTGCCAGCAGCTCCCCGACTAGCGGGGTGGCCAATGAGCAGTTCTTC. Residues: CASSSPTSGVANEQFF.

As to this clonotype: A far larger clone is one base from this, pointing to a likely read error. This chain links TRBV2 with TRBJ2-7; 10 positions match TRBD2. The CDR3 consists of 15 residues. Germline values: CDR1 SNHLY, CDR2 FYNNEI. With 2 bases clipped from V and 7 bases from J, the junction kept 8 bases outside the gene matches. CDR3 region: CASSERAGGKNEQYF. DNA for the CDR3: TGTGCCAGCAGTGAACGAGCGGGAGGGAAAAATGAGCAGTACTTC.

This clonotype was seen repeatedly, ten times or more. This rearrangement joins TRBV11-2 to TRBJ2-5, with D uncertain. Germline V lookup: CDR1 SGHAT, CDR2 FQNNGV. V was shortened by 1 base and J by 1 base, with 10 bases between the two germline ends. CDR3 length equals 15 residues. The CDR3 here is CASSLGMAVQETQYF. CDR3 in DNA: TGTGCCAGCAGCTTAGGGATGGCAGTCCAAGAGACCCAGTACTTC.

This sequence joins TRBV20-1 and TRBJ1-5; no clear D gene. Germline V CDR1 and CDR2: DFQATT, SNEGSKA (reference sequence). This CDR3 comprises 14 residues. Trimming cost V 4 bases and J 7 bases, with 17 bases left between them. This CDR3 reads CSATHPITGQPQHF. The CDR3 DNA is TGCAGTGCTACACACCCTATCACCGGGCAGCCCCAGCATTTT.

This clonotype came up many times. The V gene is TRBV4-1, the J gene TRBJ2-7; D possibly corresponds to TRBD1 (6 bases). CDR1 and CDR2 from the germline V gene are MGHRA and YSYEKL. The germline V and J ends were trimmed by 1 base and 5 bases, with 24 bases remaining between them. The CDR3 runs 18 residues. In DNA, the CDR3 is TGCGCCAGCAGCCAAGCAAGTGGGGGCGCTCCGGGGTTCCACGAGCAGTACTTC. Translating it yields CASSQASGGAPGFHEQYF.

This clonotype appeared many times. This CDR3 is CASSSTSGRAADTQYF. DNA of the CDR3: TGTGCCAGCAGTTCGACTAGCGGGAGGGCCGCAGATACGCAGTATTTT. V usage is TRBV2 and J usage is TRBJ2-3, with 14 bases aligning to TRBD2. The germline V gene encodes CDR1 SNHLY and CDR2 FYNNEI. The length of the CDR3 is 16 residues. V gave up 5 bases and J gave up 4 bases; unmatched junction bases: 5.

The count of this clonotype is one. The gene calls are TRBV12-3 or TRBV12-4 and TRBJ2-5; 11 bases fit TRBD2. The CDR3 loop spans 14 amino acids. The junction had 5 bases not matched to a gene; V was cut back by 6 bases and J by 5 bases. CDR3: CASSIAGGWETQYF. Written as DNA, the CDR3 is TGTGCCAGCAGCATAGCGGGAGGGTGGGAGACCCAGTACTTC.

This clonotype was counted many times. Sequence at one end of the junction differs from germline and may be a read error. The V gene is TRBV7-7, the J gene TRBJ2-1, with D perhaps matching TRBD2 (5 bases). CDR3 length: 15 amino acids. Germline V gene data show CDR1 as SSHAT and CDR2 as FNYEAQ (reference sequence). This chain's CDR3 is CASSLELASVNEQFF. For the CDR3, the DNA is TGTGCTAGCAGCTTAGAATTAGCGTCTGTCAATGAGCAGTTCTTC.

CDR3 sequence reads: CASSDGYSNQPQHF. DNA of the CDR3: TGTGCCAGCAGTGATGGCTATAGCAATCAGCCCCAGCATTTT. The chain is built from TRBV2 and TRBJ1-5, with unresolved D. This CDR3 has 14 amino acids. Germline lookup yields CDR1 SNHLY and CDR2 FYNNEI. Trimming took 3 bases from V and 0 from J, leaving 6 bases between them.

This clonotype was detected a few times. The chain recombines TRBV7-9 with TRBJ1-5; TRBD1 is a possible D gene (6 bases). Trimming took 6 bases from V and 2 from J, leaving 17 bases between them. Per germline, CDR1 SEHNR and CDR2 FQNEAQ (reference sequence). CDR3 length: 16 residues. The CDR3, as DNA: TGTGCCAGCAGTCCGGGGGGGGGCGCGGGCAATCAGCCCCAGCATTTT. This translates into CASSPGGGAGNQPQHF.

This clonotype was seen ten or more times. This chain joins TRBV6-1 and TRBJ2-1, with 7 bases fitting TRBD2. The CDR3 totals 16 residues. Germline-derived CDR1 and CDR2 are MNHNS and SASEGT. Losses at the gene ends were 8 bases for V and 5 bases for J; bases not matched to a gene: 15. The CDR3 region is CASREEAQTLNNEQFF. The DNA for the CDR3 is TGTGCCAGCCGGGAGGAAGCCCAGACATTAAACAATGAGCAGTTCTTC.

This clonotype was seen repeatedly, ten times or more. The CDR3 coding sequence is TGTGCCAGCAGCTTCTCCGGGACTAGCGGCACCGGGGAGCTGTTTTTT. It yields the protein CASSFSGTSGTGELFF. The rearrangement uses TRBV11-2 and TRBJ2-2, with TRBD2 matching over 11 bases. The germline CDR1 and CDR2 sequences are SGHAT and FQNNGV. J gave up 4 bases and V 3 bases, and 4 bases lay outside the gene matches. The CDR3 runs 16 residues.

The table lists this clonotype with many counts. V is TRBV13 and J is TRBJ2-1, with TRBD2 identical over 8 bases. This CDR3 contains 16 residues. Germline CDR1 reads PRHDT; CDR2 reads FYEKMQ (reference sequence). V lost 5 bases to trimming and J lost 8 bases; unmatched junction nucleotides: 14. CDR3 region: CASSPPPSGSGYEQFF. The CDR3 nucleotides read TGTGCCAGCAGCCCCCCCCCCAGCGGGAGCGGCTATGAGCAGTTCTTC.

This clonotype was seen once. One end of the junction fails to match germline, which may point to a read error. V usage is TRBV20-1 and J usage is TRBJ2-3; TRBD2 matches 9 bases. CDR3 length: 14 amino acids. Germline V lookup: CDR1 DFQATT, CDR2 SNEGSKA (reference sequence). This CDR3 reads CGARAGGLGDTQYF. CDR3 DNA: TGCGGTGCTAGAGCGGGAGGTCTTGGGGATACGCAGTATTTT.